The TCR beta chain described here comes from a study of T cell responses to AZD1222 COVID-19 vaccine. Germline V lookup: CDR1 MGHRA, CDR2 YSYEKL. The CDR3 has 17 residues. The ends lost 4 bases at V and 7 bases at J; junction bases unmatched: 13. Assay: immunoSEQ multiplex PCR; the TCRdb copy retains only in-frame clones and omits some. The table lists around 150,000 clones, about nine tenths of them singletons. V usage is TRBV4-1 and J usage is TRBJ1-6; 7 nucleotides match TRBD1. The starting material was peripheral blood, obtained on day 0 of AZD1222 vaccination. The receptor was derived from an adult in good health. This CDR3 reads CASSLRWGEGANSPLHF. CDR3 DNA sequence: TGCGCCAGCAGCCTAAGATGGGGCGAGGGGGCCAATTCACCCCTCCACTTT.